The 29 T cell receptor beta chains presented below share a single source sample, sequenced in a study of T-cell reconstitution after alpha-beta-depleted transplantation in children. The library targeted TCRbeta and was prepared with unique molecular identifiers. TCRdb redid the calling of the PCR reads with MiXCR, one entry per CDR3 protein. Here the sample spans approximately 110,000 distinct CDR3 sequences, under 25% being singletons. The specimen was PBMCs, mostly from graft donor cells, collected 180 days after TCRalphabeta/CD19-depleted stem cell transplant. The receptors were sampled from a male patient between 2 and 9 years old who had a stem cell transplant for chronic granulomatous disease, so the T cells may come from the graft donor.

The genes are TRBV18 and TRBJ2-5, with TRBD1 identical over 10 bases. CDR1 is KGHSH, CDR2 LQKENI, per germline. The J segment lost 4 bases and the V segment lost 1 base, leaving 3 bases of the junction unmatched. CDR3 length: 15 residues. The chain's CDR3 is CASSPRTGGRETQYF. The CDR3 nucleotides are TGTGCCAGCTCACCACGGACAGGGGGTCGAGAGACCCAGTACTTC.

The chain links TRBV28 to TRBJ2-7; TRBD2 aligns across 8 bases. Germline CDR1 reads MDHEN; CDR2 reads SYDVKM. The CDR3 consists of 13 residues. J gave up 3 bases and V 3 bases, and 1 base lay outside the gene matches. The CDR3 sequence is CASSLTSVYEQYF. The CDR3, as DNA: TGTGCCAGCAGTTTGACTAGCGTCTACGAGCAGTACTTC.

This chain connects TRBV5-1 to TRBJ2-3, with D unclear. The CDR3 spans 14 residues. Germline V gives CDR1 SGHRS, CDR2 YFSETQ. The V end lost 2 bases, the J end lost 6 bases, and 13 bases lay between the germline ends. The CDR3 sequence: CASSFGPNEDTQYF. In DNA, the CDR3 is TGCGCCAGCAGCTTTGGACCGAACGAGGATACGCAGTATTTT.

This clonotype has ten or more counts. The chain carries TRBV20-1 and TRBJ2-5; the D gene is possibly TRBD2 (6 bases). The CDR3 has 14 residues. Germline V CDR1 and CDR2: DFQATT, SNEGSKA (reference sequence). V was pared by 0 bases and J by 5 bases, with 13 bases between. The CDR3 region is CSARDRRGVETQYF. CDR3 coding DNA: TGCAGTGCTAGAGATAGGCGGGGCGTTGAGACCCAGTACTTC.

CDR3 coding DNA: TGCGCCAGCAGCGAGGGACCGATTGGCCCCTACGAGCAGTACTTC. This encodes CASSEGPIGPYEQYF. This chain joins TRBV5-1 and TRBJ2-7, with D possibly called TRBD1 or TRBD2 (5 bases each). CDR3 size: 15 residues. V lost 4 bases, J lost 2 bases, and 16 bases lay in between. CDR1 and CDR2 from the germline V gene are SGHRS and YFSETQ.

This chain connects TRBV12-3 or TRBV12-4 to TRBJ1-1, with 8 bases fitting TRBD1. Losses at the gene ends were 6 bases for V and 5 bases for J; bases not matched to a gene: 5. This CDR3 is built from 13 residues. This CDR3 reads CASSDRGRTEAFF. The DNA for the CDR3 is TGTGCCAGCAGCGACAGGGGAAGAACTGAAGCTTTCTTT.

This clonotype was seen repeatedly, ten times or more. This chain joins TRBV7-6 and TRBJ2-7, with D perhaps matching TRBD1 (6 bases). From germline, CDR1 is SGHVS and CDR2 FNYEAQ. Between the trimmed V and J ends, which lost 4 bases and 3 bases, there was a span of 13 bases. This CDR3 has 14 amino acids. This CDR3 reads CASSSYTGNYEQYF. The CDR3 coding sequence is TGTGCCAGCAGCTCATATACAGGGAACTACGAGCAGTACTTC.

This clonotype has more than one count but fewer than ten. The chain is built from TRBV20-1 and TRBJ1-3; D is undetermined. V lost 3 bases and J lost 0, with 9 bases in between. CDR3 size: 14 residues. The germline V gene encodes CDR1 DFQATT and CDR2 SNEGSKA (reference sequence). The CDR3 region has the DNA TGCAGTGCTAGCGGCAGTTCCTCTGGAAACACCATATATTTT. This translates into CSASGSSSGNTIYF.

This clonotype was recorded many times. The chain joins TRBV3-1 to TRBJ2-1; 7 positions match TRBD2. The V and J ends lost 1 base and 13 bases, in that order; junction bases with no gene match: 4. Germline CDR1 LGHDT, CDR2 YNNKEL (reference sequence). The CDR3 contains 12 residues. CDR3 bases: TGTGCCAGCAGCCAAGCCGCGACTAGCCAGTTCTTC. It yields the protein CASSQAATSQFF.

The chain couples TRBV29-1 to TRBJ2-1; 9 bases fit TRBD2. This CDR3 has 15 amino acids. Germline trimming cut 1 base from V and 9 bases from J; bases unmatched to any gene: 10. Germline CDR1 reads SQVTM; CDR2 reads ANQGSEA. The CDR3, as DNA: TGCAGCGTTGAAGGGTTTGTAGCGGGAGACGGTGAGCAGTTCTTC. Translating it yields CSVEGFVAGDGEQFF.

This clonotype came up many times. The chain links TRBV12-3 or TRBV12-4 to TRBJ1-5; unclear D gene. V gave up 0 bases and J gave up 0 bases, with 18 bases separating them. The CDR3 sequence is 19 residues long. The CDR3 is CASSLALMGSSYSNQPQHF. For the CDR3, the DNA is TGTGCCAGCAGTTTAGCGCTAATGGGCAGCTCATATAGCAATCAGCCCCAGCATTTT.

The chain couples TRBV10-3 to TRBJ2-7; TRBD1 agrees at 8 bases. Germline lookup yields CDR1 ENHRY and CDR2 SYGVKD. The J segment lost 6 bases and the V segment lost 6 bases, leaving 4 bases of the junction unmatched. The CDR3 spans 12 residues. CDR3 in amino acids: CAIRRQGPEQYF. Written as DNA, the CDR3 is TGTGCCATCAGGAGACAGGGGCCCGAGCAGTACTTC.

This clonotype was seen many times. V is TRBV4-3 and J is TRBJ1-1; D possibly corresponds to TRBD1 (5 bases). Looked up from germline, CDR1 is LGHNA and CDR2 is YSLEER. This CDR3 contains 14 residues. The V end was cut by 1 base, the J end by 1 base, with 7 bases between. CDR3 amino acids: CASSQVTGNTEAFF. The CDR3 DNA reads as TGCGCCAGCAGCCAAGTCACAGGGAACACTGAAGCTTTCTTT.

This clonotype was detected ten times or more. The rearrangement joins TRBV20-1 to TRBJ2-1, with D possibly being TRBD1 (6 bases). With 5 bases removed from V and 4 bases from J, the gap between germline ends came to 15 bases. This CDR3 is 14 amino acids long. CDR1 and CDR2 (germline): DFQATT, SNEGSKA (reference sequence). The CDR3: CSARPGTSYNEQFF. The CDR3 DNA sequence: TGCAGTGCTCGCCCCGGGACATCTTACAATGAGCAGTTCTTC.

There are many counts of this clonotype. The chain links TRBV5-1 to TRBJ1-5, with D hard to call. V was shortened by 0 bases and J by 7 bases, with 8 bases between the two germline ends. CDR1 SGHRS and CDR2 YFSETQ come from the germline V gene. The CDR3 extends over 13 amino acids. In DNA, the CDR3 is TGCGCCAGCAGCTTGGTAGGGAACCAGCCCCAGCATTTT. Amino acid sequence: CASSLVGNQPQHF.

This sequence joins TRBV5-1 and TRBJ2-1, with 10 bases fitting TRBD2. Per germline, CDR1 SGHRS and CDR2 YFSETQ. V was clipped by 3 bases and J by 4 bases; unmatched bases: 10. The CDR3 runs 17 residues. CDR3 in DNA: TGCGCCAGCAGCTCCCTAGCGGGAGTAGGTGCATACAATGAGCAGTTCTTC. Its protein product is CASSSLAGVGAYNEQFF.

This clonotype was seen only a few times. This sequence joins TRBV20-1 and TRBJ2-1, with TRBD2 identical over 14 bases. CDR3 length: 13 amino acids. V lost 7 bases, J lost 15 bases, and 11 bases stayed unmatched. Germline values: CDR1 DFQATT, CDR2 SNEGSKA (reference sequence). The CDR3 DNA reads as TGCAGTGTTTCGACTAGCGGGAGGGGGGGCTTGTTCTTC. Protein: CSVSTSGRGGLFF.

This rearrangement joins TRBV6-1 to TRBJ1-5; TRBD1 matches 8 bases. The CDR3 is 15 amino acids. The V and J ends lost 2 bases and 4 bases, in that order; junction bases with no gene match: 4. The germline CDR1 and CDR2 sequences are MNHNS and SASEGT. The CDR3 reads CASSESTGGNQPQHF. The CDR3 bases are TGTGCCAGCAGTGAAAGTACAGGGGGGAATCAGCCCCAGCATTTT.

The chain recombines TRBV5-6 with TRBJ2-5; 9 bases match TRBD1. The CDR3 sequence is 14 residues long. With 4 bases clipped from V and 6 bases from J, the junction kept 7 bases outside the gene matches. Germline CDR1 is SGHDT and CDR2 is YYEEEE. This CDR3 reads CASSLGDRVKTQYF. The CDR3 coding sequence is TGTGCCAGCAGCCTAGGGGACAGGGTAAAGACCCAGTACTTC.

A few counts support this clonotype. The V and J genes are TRBV5-1 and TRBJ1-3, with D possibly TRBD1 on 6 matching bases. Germline V gene data show CDR1 as SGHRS and CDR2 as YFSETQ. This CDR3 region has 14 residues. Trimming pared 5 bases from V and 7 bases from J, leaving 16 bases between. The CDR3 sequence is CASSPTTGSNTIYF. The CDR3 DNA reads TGCGCCAGCAGTCCAACAACAGGGAGCAACACCATATATTTT. Based on the CDR3 plus reference TRBV5-1 and TRBJ1-3, the full variable domain is KAGVTQTPRYLIKTRGQQVTLSCSPISGHRSVSWYQQTPGQGLQFLFEYFSETQRNKGNFPGRFSGRQFSNSRSEMNVSTLELGDSALYLCASSPTTGSNTIYFGEGSWLTVV.

The V call is TRBV20-1, the J call TRBJ2-1; 12 nucleotides agree with TRBD2. Per the germline V gene, CDR1 is DFQATT and CDR2 is SNEGSKA (reference sequence). The CDR3 runs 16 residues. J gave up 2 bases and V 3 bases, and 5 bases lay outside the gene matches. The CDR3 reads CSASPGLAGPYNEQFF. Here the CDR3 DNA reads TGCAGTGCTAGCCCAGGACTAGCGGGGCCCTACAATGAGCAGTTCTTC.

The chain is built from TRBV15 and TRBJ2-2; D ambiguous. The germline V gene encodes CDR1 LNHNV and CDR2 YYDKDF (reference sequence). Trimming took off 4 bases at V and 0 bases at J, with 6 bases between the two ends. There are 14 residues in the CDR3. Written as DNA, the CDR3 is TGTGCCACCAGCACCTACCCGAACACCGGGGAGCTGTTTTTT. It codes for CATSTYPNTGELFF.

This clonotype was seen at least ten times. The CDR3 DNA reads TGCACCTCAGGGGTGGGCTATGGCTACACCTTC. Amino acid sequence: CTSGVGYGYTF. This chain uses TRBV20-1 with TRBJ1-2; TRBD1 might be the D (6 bases). Looked up from germline, CDR1 is DFQATT and CDR2 is SNEGSKA (reference sequence). The CDR3 length is 11 residues.

V usage is TRBV13 and J usage is TRBJ1-1, with D perhaps matching TRBD1 (6 bases). The CDR3 consists of 13 residues. Germline V gene sequence: CDR1 PRHDT, CDR2 FYEKMQ (reference sequence). V shed 3 bases and J shed 8 bases, with 13 bases lying between them. The CDR3 nucleotides are TGTGCCAGCAGCTTCCACAGGGTTGGAGAAGCTTTCTTT. It specifies CASSFHRVGEAFF.

This clonotype was observed many times. This rearrangement joins TRBV12-3 or TRBV12-4 to TRBJ2-7, with D possibly TRBD1 on 6 matching bases. V was shortened by 2 bases and J by 2 bases, with 16 bases between the two germline ends. The CDR3 spans 16 residues. The CDR3 nucleotides are TGTGCCAGCAGTTTATCGCGGACAGCTCCTCCCTACGAGCAGTACTTC. Translated, it gives CASSLSRTAPPYEQYF.

The J gene is TRBJ2-2, the V gene TRBV2; D is ambiguous. Trimming took 4 bases from V and 8 from J, leaving 5 bases between them. Germline V CDR1 and CDR2: SNHLY, FYNNEI. The CDR3 is made up of 11 amino acids. CDR3 sequence: CASSGRGELFF. The CDR3, as DNA: TGTGCCAGCAGTGGAAGGGGGGAGCTGTTTTTT.

This clonotype was seen only once. This chain links TRBV12-3 or TRBV12-4 with TRBJ2-5, with D hard to call. This CDR3 comprises 15 residues. Trimming removed 6 bases from V and 1 base from J, with 15 bases in between. The CDR3 is CASSPFFMFQETQYF. In DNA, the CDR3 is TGTGCCAGCAGCCCCTTTTTCATGTTCCAAGAGACCCAGTACTTC.

This clonotype was recorded many times. The chain recombines TRBV20-1 with TRBJ1-2; D possibly corresponds to TRBD1 (5 bases). The germline CDR1 and CDR2 sequences are DFQATT and SNEGSKA (reference sequence). V dropped 0 bases and J dropped 1 base, with 9 bases sitting between them. This CDR3 has 14 amino acids. This CDR3 is CSARDWGGNYGYTF. The CDR3 DNA sequence: TGCAGTGCTAGAGATTGGGGGGGTAACTATGGCTACACCTTC.

In its sample, this clonotype was seen many times. The genes are TRBV29-1 and TRBJ1-1; no clear D. Germline CDR1 SQVTM, CDR2 ANQGSEA. The CDR3 covers 10 residues. V lost 0 bases, J lost 11 bases, and 7 bases lay in between. The CDR3 protein is CSVEDAVAFF. As DNA, the CDR3 is TGCAGCGTTGAAGATGCCGTTGCTTTCTTT.